A single sample is the source of the 6 T cell receptor beta chains below, sequenced in a study of naive and memory T cell subsets. Both TRBC1 and TRBC2 were covered by a beta constant-region primer of two equimolar oligonucleotides. The ligated cDNA underwent four PCR rounds using SP2 and nested alpha and beta constant-region primers. TCRdb passed the UMI-ligation and nested PCR reads through MiXCR, listing each CDR3 protein once. The table lists 95,000 to 150,000 distinct CDR3 sequences, 36% of them singletons. The specimen was central memory CD4+ T cells from blood. These receptor sequences come from a human donor in good health.

The V and J genes are TRBV18 and TRBJ2-7; 7 positions match TRBD2. V lost 1 base and J lost 4; bases outside the gene matches: 19. Germline CDR1 is KGHSH and CDR2 is LQKENI. This CDR3 contains 19 residues. CDR3 protein: CASSPLAGAFSNLPYEQYF. The CDR3 bases are TGTGCCAGCTCACCACTGGCGGGAGCGTTTAGTAATCTCCCTTACGAGCAGTACTTC.

The chain links TRBV29-1 to TRBJ2-1; no clear D. The germline V and J ends were trimmed by 1 base and 6 bases, with 10 bases remaining between them. Per the germline V gene, CDR1 is SQVTM and CDR2 is ANQGSEA. The CDR3 is 13 residues long. This chain's CDR3 is CSVEAVRGNEQFF. CDR3 in DNA: TGCAGCGTTGAAGCGGTTCGCGGCAATGAGCAGTTCTTC.

There are a few counts of this clonotype. The chain links TRBV11-2 to TRBJ2-6; tentative D call: TRBD1 (6 bases). This CDR3 comprises 15 residues. From germline, CDR1 is SGHAT and CDR2 FQNNGV. With 5 bases removed from V and 7 bases from J, the gap between germline ends came to 15 bases. CDR3 residues: CASSKRTDGANVLTF. DNA for the CDR3: TGTGCCAGCAGCAAAAGGACAGATGGAGCCAACGTCCTGACTTTC.

The chain couples TRBV7-9 to TRBJ1-1; no clear D gene. The CDR3 loop spans 14 amino acids. Germline V lookup: CDR1 SEHNR, CDR2 FQNEAQ (reference sequence). Trimming left V 5 bases short and J 0 bases short, with 10 bases between. CDR3 region: CASSGSPLNTEAFF. CDR3 DNA sequence: TGTGCCAGCAGCGGGAGTCCTTTGAACACTGAAGCTTTCTTT.

This clonotype has just a few counts. This chain joins TRBV6-5 and TRBJ2-3; D gene uncertain. Germline CDR1 reads MNHEY; CDR2 reads SVGAGI. Trimming removed 5 bases from V and 9 bases from J, with 12 bases in between. The CDR3 spans 12 residues. DNA for the CDR3: TGTGCCAGCAGTCCCCGATTTGGAACGCAGTATTTT. This codes for CASSPRFGTQYF.

The chain recombines TRBV6-5 with TRBJ2-4, with 8 bases identical to TRBD1. J lost 7 bases, V lost 5 bases, and 10 bases had no gene match. The CDR3 runs to 15 residues. Germline-derived CDR1 and CDR2 are MNHEY and SVGAGI. This CDR3 is CASSVGTGLGNIQYF. The CDR3 DNA reads TGTGCCAGCAGTGTAGGGACAGGCCTAGGGAACATTCAGTACTTC.